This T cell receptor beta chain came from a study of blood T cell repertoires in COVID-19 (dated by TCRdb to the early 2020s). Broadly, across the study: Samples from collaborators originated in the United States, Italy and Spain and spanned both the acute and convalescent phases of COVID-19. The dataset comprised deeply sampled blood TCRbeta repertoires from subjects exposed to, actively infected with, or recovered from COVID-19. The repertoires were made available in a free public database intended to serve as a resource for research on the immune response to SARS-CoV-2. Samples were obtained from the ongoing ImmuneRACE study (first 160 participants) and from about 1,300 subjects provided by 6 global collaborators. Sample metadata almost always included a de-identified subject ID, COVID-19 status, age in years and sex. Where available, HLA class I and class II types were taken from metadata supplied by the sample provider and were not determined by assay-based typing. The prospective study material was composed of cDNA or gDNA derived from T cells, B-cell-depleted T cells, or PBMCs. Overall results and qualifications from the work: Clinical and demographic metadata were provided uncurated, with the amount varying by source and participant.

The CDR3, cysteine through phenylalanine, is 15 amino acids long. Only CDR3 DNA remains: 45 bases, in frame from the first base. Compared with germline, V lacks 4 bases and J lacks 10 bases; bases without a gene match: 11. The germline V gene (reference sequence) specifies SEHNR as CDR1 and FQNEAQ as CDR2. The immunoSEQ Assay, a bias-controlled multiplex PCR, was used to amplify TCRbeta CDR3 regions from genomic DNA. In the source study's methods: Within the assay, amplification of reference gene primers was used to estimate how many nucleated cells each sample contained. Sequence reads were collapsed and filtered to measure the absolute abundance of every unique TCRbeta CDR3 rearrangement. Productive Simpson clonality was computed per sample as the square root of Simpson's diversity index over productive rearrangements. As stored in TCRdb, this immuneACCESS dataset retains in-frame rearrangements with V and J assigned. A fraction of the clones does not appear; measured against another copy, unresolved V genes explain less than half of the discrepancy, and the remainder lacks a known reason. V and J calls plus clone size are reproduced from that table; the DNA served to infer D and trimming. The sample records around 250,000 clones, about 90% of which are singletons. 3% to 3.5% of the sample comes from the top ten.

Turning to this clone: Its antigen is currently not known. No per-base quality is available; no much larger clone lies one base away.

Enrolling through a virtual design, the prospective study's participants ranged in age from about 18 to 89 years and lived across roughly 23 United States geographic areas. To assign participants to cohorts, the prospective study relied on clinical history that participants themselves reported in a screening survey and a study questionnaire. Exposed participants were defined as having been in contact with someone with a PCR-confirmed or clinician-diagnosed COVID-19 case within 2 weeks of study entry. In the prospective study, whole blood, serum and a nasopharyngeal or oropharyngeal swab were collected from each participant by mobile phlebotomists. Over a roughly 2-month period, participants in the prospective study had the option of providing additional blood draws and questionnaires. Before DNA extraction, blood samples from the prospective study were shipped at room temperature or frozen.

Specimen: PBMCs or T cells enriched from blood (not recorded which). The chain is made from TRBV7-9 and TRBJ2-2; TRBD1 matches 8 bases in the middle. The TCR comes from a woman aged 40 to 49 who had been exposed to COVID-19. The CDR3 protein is CASSSQRTGRMELFF. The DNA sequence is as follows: TGTGCCAGCAGCTCACAACGGACAGGGCGTATGGAGCTGTTTTTT.